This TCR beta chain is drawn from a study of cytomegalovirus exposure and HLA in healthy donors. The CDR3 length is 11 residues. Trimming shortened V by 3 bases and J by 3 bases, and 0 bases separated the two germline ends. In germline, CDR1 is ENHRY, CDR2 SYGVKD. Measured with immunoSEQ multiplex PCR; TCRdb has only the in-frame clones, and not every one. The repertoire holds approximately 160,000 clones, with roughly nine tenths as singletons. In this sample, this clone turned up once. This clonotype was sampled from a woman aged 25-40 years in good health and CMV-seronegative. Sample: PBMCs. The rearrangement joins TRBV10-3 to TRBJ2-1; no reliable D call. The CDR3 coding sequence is TGTGCCATCAGTGACTACAATGAGCAGTTCTTC. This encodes CAISDYNEQFF.